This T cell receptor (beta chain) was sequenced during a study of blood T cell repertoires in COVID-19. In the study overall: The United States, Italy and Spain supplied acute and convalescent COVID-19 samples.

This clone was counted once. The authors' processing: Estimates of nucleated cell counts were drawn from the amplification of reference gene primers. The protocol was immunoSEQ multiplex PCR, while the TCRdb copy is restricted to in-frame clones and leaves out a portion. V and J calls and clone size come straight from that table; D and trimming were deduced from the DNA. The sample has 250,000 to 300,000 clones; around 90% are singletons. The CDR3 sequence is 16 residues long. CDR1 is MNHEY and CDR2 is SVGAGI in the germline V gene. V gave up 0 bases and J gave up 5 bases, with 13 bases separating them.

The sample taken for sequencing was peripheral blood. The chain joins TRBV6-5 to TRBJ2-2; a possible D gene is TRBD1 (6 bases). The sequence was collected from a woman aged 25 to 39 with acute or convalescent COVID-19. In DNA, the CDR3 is TGTGCCAGCAGTTACTCGGTAGGGGGTAGGACCGGGGAGCTGTTTTTT. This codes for CASSYSVGGRTGELFF.